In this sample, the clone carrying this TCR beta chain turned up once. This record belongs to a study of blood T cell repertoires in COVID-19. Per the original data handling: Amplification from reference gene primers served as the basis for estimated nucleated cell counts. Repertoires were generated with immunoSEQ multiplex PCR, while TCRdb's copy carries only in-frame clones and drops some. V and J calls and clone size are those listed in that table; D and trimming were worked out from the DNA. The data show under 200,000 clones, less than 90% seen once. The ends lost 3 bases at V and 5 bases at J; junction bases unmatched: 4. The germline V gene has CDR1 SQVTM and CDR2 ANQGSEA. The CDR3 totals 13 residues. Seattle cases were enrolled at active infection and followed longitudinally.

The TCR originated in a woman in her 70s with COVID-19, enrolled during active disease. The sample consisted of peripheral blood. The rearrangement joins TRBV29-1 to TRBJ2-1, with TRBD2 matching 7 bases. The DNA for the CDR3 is TGCAGCGTTGATGGGGGGGGACACAATGAGCAGTTCTTC. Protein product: CSVDGGGHNEQFF.